This entry concerns a single T cell receptor beta chain. The antigen is unknown. The sample comes from a study of shared clonotypes between healthy human individuals. Study-wide results and caveats: Shared clonotypes across all four donors exceeded non-shared ones in generation probability.

There are 13 residues in the CDR3. Between the trimmed V and J ends, which lost 2 bases and 7 bases, there was a span of 9 bases. The germline CDR1 and CDR2 sequences are MDHEN and SYDVKM. Donors included only healthy HIV-negative adults lacking recent acute infections or vaccinations. Donors comprised only Caucasian adults living in Nashville, Tennessee. Deep was the level at which the assay was run. Using immunoSEQ multiplex PCR, the repertoire was profiled, and TCRdb retains in-frame clones only, with some absent. Here the sample spans more than 1 million clones, 75% to 80% being singletons. Sequenced sample: memory CD4+ T cells from PBMCs. Documented subset: CD45RA-negative fraction. The clonotype originates from a man younger than 35 in good health. Some clones in this sample may be carry-over from other donors' samples. The chain links TRBV28 to TRBJ1-5; D ambiguous. CDR3 sequence reads: CASSLPGAQPQHF. Here the CDR3 DNA reads TGTGCCAGCAGTTTACCGGGAGCCCAGCCCCAGCATTTT. Complete variable domain (other parts from reference TRBV28 and TRBJ1-5): DVKVTQSSRYLVKRTGEKVFLECVQDMDHENMFWYRQDPGLGLRLIYFSYDVKMKEKGDIPEGYSVSREKKERFSLILESASTNQTSMYLCASSLPGAQPQHFGDGTRLSIL.